One and the same sample provided the 19 T cell receptor beta chains below, sequenced in a study of T cells in Graves' hyperthyroidism and ophthalmopathy. RNA transcripts gave rise to amplified TCR beta CDR3 regions. HTBI primers were the set used in a first-round RT-PCR of the TCR CDR3. TCRdb redid the calling of the multiplex PCR reads with MiXCR, one entry per CDR3 protein. The table shows about 720,000 distinct CDR3 sequences, with 15% to 20% occurring only once. Sequencing was done on a sample of blood. These receptors all come from a woman in her forties or fifties with Graves' hyperthyroidism that later progressed to Graves' ophthalmopathy.

The V call is TRBV6-1, the J call TRBJ2-3, with 8 nucleotides matching TRBD2. The CDR3 has 13 residues. CDR1 is MNHNS, CDR2 SASEGT, per germline. V lost 7 bases, J lost 4 bases, and 4 bases stayed unmatched. The CDR3 loop reads CASTGGPADTQYF. CDR3 nucleotide sequence: TGTGCCAGCACGGGGGGGCCCGCAGATACGCAGTATTTT.

This clonotype was seen only a few times. V is TRBV11-1 and J is TRBJ2-5; D unclear. The CDR3 extends over 15 amino acids. V was shortened by 0 bases and J by 5 bases, with 13 bases between the two germline ends. From germline, CDR1 is SGHAT and CDR2 FQDESV (reference sequence). This CDR3 is CASSLAPFGTETQYF. The CDR3 DNA sequence: TGTGCCAGCAGCTTAGCGCCCTTTGGTACCGAGACCCAGTACTTC.

This clonotype was observed a few times. This chain links TRBV3-1 with TRBJ1-1, with 9 bases lining up with TRBD1. The CDR3 length is 15 residues. With V trimmed by 0 bases and J by 6 bases, 5 bases remained unmatched. From germline, CDR1 is LGHDT and CDR2 YNNKEL (reference sequence). CDR3 sequence reads: CASSQEPGQGSEAFF. The CDR3 nucleotides read TGTGCCAGCAGCCAAGAACCGGGACAGGGTTCTGAAGCTTTCTTT.

This clonotype was detected a few times. V gene TRBV19 combines with J gene TRBJ1-4; a weak D match, TRBD1 (5 bases). Deletions cut 0 bases from V and 7 bases from J, with 9 bases between. CDR1 and CDR2 from the germline V gene are LNHDA and SQIVND (reference sequence). The CDR3 is made up of 14 amino acids. CDR3 bases: TGTGCCAGTAGTATAGAGGGGGGGAGTGAAAAACTGTTTTTT. Translation gives CASSIEGGSEKLFF.

This clonotype has at least ten counts. The chain couples TRBV12-3 or TRBV12-4 to TRBJ1-1; D gene ambiguous. The CDR3 length is 15 residues. The ends were cut back, 7 bases at V and 4 bases at J, with 19 bases in the middle. The CDR3 loop is CASTFSDGRFTEAFF. The DNA for the CDR3 is TGTGCCAGCACCTTCTCCGACGGTCGTTTCACTGAAGCTTTCTTT.

This chain joins TRBV5-1 and TRBJ1-1; D unresolved. CDR1 and CDR2 from the germline V gene are SGHRS and YFSETQ. Trimming pared 0 bases from V and 5 bases from J, leaving 14 bases between. The CDR3 has 15 amino acids. CDR3 DNA sequence: TGCGCCAGCAGCTTGGATACGGGTAGCGATACTGAAGCTTTCTTT. It is translated as CASSLDTGSDTEAFF.

This chain connects TRBV20-1 to TRBJ1-5; possibly TRBD1 for D (5 bases). The germline V gene encodes CDR1 DFQATT and CDR2 SNEGSKA (reference sequence). The V gene lost 8 bases and the J gene lost 3 bases, with 32 bases spanning the gap. This CDR3 has 19 amino acids. The DNA for the CDR3 is TGCAGTTCCATTCTCCCACCGACCCTGATCCAGGGAATCAATCAGCCCCAGCATTTT. Protein sequence: CSSILPPTLIQGINQPQHF.

V is TRBV7-9 and J is TRBJ2-7; 7 nucleotides align to TRBD1. The CDR3 spans 14 residues. With V trimmed by 5 bases and J by 0 bases, 4 bases remained unmatched. From germline, CDR1 is SEHNR and CDR2 FQNEAQ (reference sequence). The CDR3 DNA is TGTGCCAGCAGCCCGGGACAGTTCTCCTACGAGCAGTACTTC. Translated, it gives CASSPGQFSYEQYF.

There are many counts of this clonotype. The chain combines TRBV30 with TRBJ1-1; TRBD1 matches 7 bases. Germline CDR1 reads GTSNPN; CDR2 reads SVGIG (reference sequence). CDR3 size: 12 residues. V was clipped by 1 base and J by 8 bases; unmatched bases: 4. The CDR3 spells CAWSAYRGEAFF. In DNA, the CDR3 is TGTGCCTGGAGTGCCTACAGGGGAGAAGCTTTCTTT.

The table lists this clonotype with a few counts. The chain joins TRBV20-1 to TRBJ2-3, with D unclear. Germline CDR1 and CDR2: DFQATT and SNEGSKA (reference sequence). The V gene lost 4 bases and the J gene lost 4 bases, with 12 bases spanning the gap. The CDR3 is 13 residues long. In DNA form, the CDR3 reads TGCAGTGCTATACCGTCGTCCCCAGATACGCAGTATTTT. Its protein is CSAIPSSPDTQYF.

This clonotype was found many times. The CDR3 loop reads CATLPRDIPYEQYF. CDR3 coding DNA: TGTGCCACCTTACCCCGGGACATCCCCTACGAGCAGTACTTC. The V and J genes are TRBV6-1 and TRBJ2-7; perhaps TRBD1 as D (6 bases). V shed 10 bases and J shed 2 bases, with 18 bases lying between them. The CDR3 runs to 14 residues. Germline values: CDR1 MNHNS, CDR2 SASEGT.

This clonotype was picked up a small number of times. The chain recombines TRBV5-1 with TRBJ1-1, with 10 bases matching TRBD1. The CDR3 totals 17 residues. Germline V gene sequence: CDR1 SGHRS, CDR2 YFSETQ. Trimming at V came to 4 bases and at J to 4 bases, leaving 13 bases not matched to a gene. The CDR3: CASSGWGPGQGLTEAFF. CDR3 in DNA: TGCGCCAGCAGCGGATGGGGACCGGGACAGGGGCTCACTGAAGCTTTCTTT.

The J gene is TRBJ2-5, the V gene TRBV19; maybe TRBD2 (7 bases). Germline V gene data show CDR1 as LNHDA and CDR2 as SQIVND (reference sequence). CDR3 length: 15 residues. The V and J ends lost 3 bases and 4 bases respectively, with 15 bases between them. The CDR3 DNA reads as TGTGCCAGTAGTATGAGGGGGGGCCCAGGAGAGACCCAGTACTTC. Its protein is CASSMRGGPGETQYF.

This clonotype has just a few counts. The rearrangement uses TRBV5-6 and TRBJ2-7; D is unclear. Germline V gene lookup returns CDR1 SGHDT and CDR2 YYEEEE. CDR3 length equals 13 residues. V was pared by 0 bases and J by 6 bases, with 10 bases between. The chain's CDR3 is CASSLGSLGEQYF. The CDR3 nucleotides are TGTGCCAGCAGCTTGGGGTCCCTTGGCGAGCAGTACTTC.

The chain recombines TRBV7-9 with TRBJ2-3, with 8 bases matching TRBD1. Germline V gene data show CDR1 as SEHNR and CDR2 as FQNEAQ (reference sequence). The trim removed 3 bases at V and 7 bases at J, leaving 6 bases unmatched. This CDR3 has 14 amino acids. CDR3 protein: CASSLDRVPHTQYF. CDR3 bases: TGTGCCAGCAGCTTGGACAGGGTTCCCCATACGCAGTATTTT.

V usage is TRBV20-1 and J usage is TRBJ2-5; 9 bases are shared with TRBD1. Trimming removed 0 bases from V and 0 bases from J; junction bases left unmatched: 8. The CDR3 is 17 residues long. Germline loops: CDR1 DFQATT, CDR2 SNEGSKA (reference sequence). The CDR3 here is CSAREAQGAMYQETQYF. CDR3 in DNA: TGCAGTGCTAGAGAGGCACAGGGGGCTATGTACCAAGAGACCCAGTACTTC.

This clonotype was seen a few times. The chain joins TRBV6-2 or TRBV6-3 to TRBJ2-5; TRBD2 agrees at 8 bases. With V trimmed by 6 bases and J by 3 bases, 15 bases remained unmatched. Germline V gene data show CDR1 as MNHEY and CDR2 as SVGEGT. The CDR3 is made up of 17 amino acids. The CDR3 region is CASSPYYSAGGKETQYF. The CDR3 bases are TGTGCCAGCAGCCCGTATTACTCGGCGGGGGGCAAAGAGACCCAGTACTTC.

This clonotype was detected many times. The rearrangement links TRBV3-1 to TRBJ2-2; 9 bases map to TRBD1. Per the germline V gene, CDR1 is LGHDT and CDR2 is YNNKEL (reference sequence). V shed 5 bases, J shed 4 bases, and the junction held 5 bases outside the gene matches. The CDR3 is 15 amino acids. The CDR3 sequence is CASSSRQGGTGELFF. Here the CDR3 DNA reads TGTGCCAGCAGCTCGCGACAGGGGGGCACCGGGGAGCTGTTTTTT.

This clonotype was observed a handful of times. The chain joins TRBV20-1 to TRBJ1-1; D is unresolved. V was cut by 3 bases and J by 5 bases, with 10 bases left in between. The length of the CDR3 is 12 residues. Per germline, CDR1 DFQATT and CDR2 SNEGSKA (reference sequence). The CDR3 nucleotides are TGCAGTGCTAGCGATACGTGGACTGAAGCTTTCTTT. It is translated as CSASDTWTEAFF.